Listed below are T cell receptor beta chains from one sample, sequenced in a study of blood T cell repertoires in COVID-19. Sequenced by immunoSEQ multiplex PCR; TCRdb stores in-frame clones only, minus some. The sample yields 230,000 or so clones, around 80% seen once. Sequencing input: peripheral blood. These receptors came from a man in his forties with active or convalescent COVID-19. CDR3s include the opening cysteine and the closing phenylalanine or tryptophan. D genes are given only for firm matches. Where a row states a size, it is once, few, many or the class of an expanded clone; other rows omit it.

>TRBV30|NA|NA|TRBJ1-3
TGTGCCTGGACAGAAACTGGAAACACCATATATTTT
CAWTETGNTIYF
>TRBV10-3|NA|NA|TRBJ1-1
TGTGCCATCAGAGGGACATCCACTGAAGCTTTCTTT
CAIRGTSTEAFF
>TRBV21-1|NA|NA|TRBJ2-7
TGTGCCAGCAGCAAACTAGCGGCCTACGAGCAGTACTTC
CASSKLAAYEQYF
>TRBV7-9|TRBD1|NA|TRBJ1-4
TGTGCCAGCAGCCCCCAGACAGGGGGGTTTGGGGAAAAACTGTTTTTT
CASSPQTGGFGEKLFF
>TRBV5-1|NA|NA|TRBJ2-5
TGCGCCAGCAGCTTGGAGGGCAGGGCAGGAGAGACCCAGTACTTC
CASSLEGRAGETQYF
>TRBV6-1|NA|NA|TRBJ1-1
TGTGCCAGCAGTGATACCGAGCCACACACTGAAGCTTTCTTT
CASSDTEPHTEAFF
>TRBV28|NA|NA|TRBJ2-5
TGTGCCAGCAGTTTACCCTTGGGGGGGCGGGAGACCCAGTACTTC
CASSLPLGGRETQYF
>TRBV10-3|NA|once|TRBJ2-1
TGTGCCATCAGGACGACAGGCTCGCGTAGCTCCTACAATGAGCAGTTCTTC
CAIRTTGSRSSYNEQFF
>TRBV6-1|NA|NA|TRBJ1-2
TGTGCCAGCAGTGAAGCGAGCAGGAACTATGGCTACACCTTC
CASSEASRNYGYTF
>TRBV30|NA|NA|TRBJ1-3
TGTGCCTGGAGTGGAGACAGAGGAAACACCATATATTTT
CAWSGDRGNTIYF
>TRBV19|TRBD1|NA|TRBJ1-2
TGTGCCAGTATACTCCGACAGGGAGGATACTATGGCTACACCTTC
CASILRQGGYYGYTF
>TRBV20-1|TRBD1|NA|TRBJ2-3
TGCAGTGCTAGTACCGACAGGGGAGATACGCAGTATTTT
CSASTDRGDTQYF
>TRBV5-1|NA|once|TRBJ2-7
TGCGCCAGCAGCTTGGAGGGGATATCAGCCTACGAGCAGTACTTC
CASSLEGISAYEQYF
>TRBV10-3|NA|NA|TRBJ2-7
TGTGCCATCAGTGAGGGGCAGGGTTCCTACGAGCAGTACTTC
CAISEGQGSYEQYF
>TRBV6-5|TRBD1|NA|TRBJ1-4
TGTGCCAGCCAGTGGGGGGACAGCCTCGAGGGCTTGCTGTTTTTT
CASQWGDSLEGLLFF
>TRBV29-1|NA|NA|TRBJ2-7
TGCAGCGTTGGGATGACAGCCGATTACGAGCAGTACTTC
CSVGMTADYEQYF
>TRBV5-6|NA|NA|TRBJ2-2
TGTGCCAGCAGCCCAACAGGGTCTGGACTCGGGGAGCTGTTTTTT
CASSPTGSGLGELFF
>TRBV5-8|NA|NA|TRBJ2-1
TGTGCCAGCAGCTTACGAGGGCTAAACAATGAGCAGTTCTTC
CASSLRGLNNEQFF
>TRBV7-8|NA|once|TRBJ1-4
TGTGCCAGCGGGAGACTTGGGGAAAAACTGTTTTTT
CASGRLGEKLFF
>TRBV30|NA|NA|TRBJ2-1
TGTGCCTGGAGCGCACGCGCAGGCGACGGCCCAATAAATGAGCAGTTCTTC
CAWSARAGDGPINEQFF
>TRBV21-1|NA|NA|TRBJ1-2
TGTGCCAGCAGCAAAGAGTCATTAAGGGTTAGCGCTTTTGTTTATAAATACACCTTC
CASSKESLRVSAFVYKYTF
>TRBV6-1|NA|NA|TRBJ1-1
TGTGCCAGCAGTGAACTTTGGGGCGGTGGTGAAGCTTTCTTT
CASSELWGGGEAFF
>TRBV25-1|TRBD2|NA|TRBJ2-3
TGTGCCAGCAGTGGTTTATTAGCGGGTAGCACAGATACGCAGTATTTT
CASSGLLAGSTDTQYF
>TRBV2|TRBD1|NA|TRBJ2-1
TGTGCCAGCAGTGCGGGACAGGGGGGCTACAATGAGCAGTTCTTC
CASSAGQGGYNEQFF
>TRBV19|TRBD1|NA|TRBJ1-1
TGTGCCAGTAGTATGGGACAGGCTGCATGGGCTTTCTTT
CASSMGQAAWAFF
>TRBV27|NA|NA|TRBJ1-5
TGTGCCAGCAGTGGGCAGGGTAGCAATCAGCCCCAGCATTTT
CASSGQGSNQPQHF
>TRBV27|NA|NA|TRBJ2-7
TGTGCCAGCAGTCGAGAGGGCGCTTCCTACGAGCAGTACTTC
CASSREGASYEQYF
>TRBV19|NA|many|TRBJ1-1
TGTGCCAGTAGTATCCCCTTTTACACTGAAGCTTTCTTT
CASSIPFYTEAFF
>TRBV5-1|NA|NA|TRBJ1-4
TGCGCCAGCAGCTTCAGTGCAACTAATGAAAAACTGTTTTTT
CASSFSATNEKLFF
>TRBV13|NA|NA|TRBJ2-7
TGTGCCAGCACCGCGGAAGGCAGAACCTACGAGCAGTACTTC
CASTAEGRTYEQYF
>TRBV6-1|TRBD1|NA|TRBJ2-5
TGTGCCAGCAGTGGCCTATCGACAGGGGAGAGGAAGACCCAGTACTTC
CASSGLSTGERKTQYF
>TRBV6-5|TRBD1|NA|TRBJ1-1
TGTGCCAGTAAACTAGGGACAGGGGCTGAAGCTTTCTTT
CASKLGTGAEAFF
>TRBV2|NA|once|TRBJ2-5
TGTGCCAGCAGTGAAGGCCGGCAGGTGGTGGAGACCCAGTACTTC
CASSEGRQVVETQYF
>TRBV29-1|NA|few|TRBJ1-2
TGCAGCGCGGGTGCGGGTGAGGGCGGCTATGGCTACACCTTC
CSAGAGEGGYGYTF
>TRBV5-6|NA|NA|TRBJ2-1
TGTGCCAGCAGCTTGATAGGGCGGGATTCCCTCTACGATGAGCAGTTCTTC
CASSLIGRDSLYDEQFF
>TRBV7-2|TRBD2|NA|TRBJ2-2
TGTGCCAGCAGCTCCCTAGCGGGGGTCTTCACCGGGGAGCTGTTTTTT
CASSSLAGVFTGELFF
>TRBV18|NA|NA|TRBJ2-5
TGTGCCAGCTCACCTGTGGGGGGAAGTAACCAAGAGACCCAGTACTTC
CASSPVGGSNQETQYF
>TRBV19|NA|NA|TRBJ2-1
TGTGCCAGTAGTATAACAACATATTCTGACAATGAGCAGTTCTTC
CASSITTYSDNEQFF
>TRBV5-4|TRBD1|NA|TRBJ2-3
TGTGCCAGCAGCTTGACAGGGGGCCGTAGAACAGATACGCAGTATTTT
CASSLTGGRRTDTQYF
>TRBV11-2|NA|NA|TRBJ2-7
TGTGCCAGCAGCTATACAGCGGGCGGCGAGCAGTACTTC
CASSYTAGGEQYF
>TRBV11-2|TRBD2|NA|TRBJ2-3
TGTGCCAGCAGCCCCTCCCTAGCGGGTACGCAGTATTTT
CASSPSLAGTQYF
>TRBV19|NA|NA|TRBJ2-4
TGTGCCAGTAGTATAGGTGGGGCCATCACCCAAGCTCTGTACTTC
CASSIGGAITQALYF
>TRBV3-1/TRBV3-2|TRBD1|NA|TRBJ1-5
TGTGCCAGCAGCCAAGGTTGGGACAGGCCCAGTCAGCCCCAGCATTTT
CASSQGWDRPSQPQHF
>TRBV10-1|NA|NA|TRBJ1-6
TGCGCCGCCCCCCGTTTGGGGGAGGACTCACCCCTCCACTTT
CAAPRLGEDSPLHF
>TRBV5-1|TRBD1|NA|TRBJ2-2
TGCGCCAGCAGCTCCACAGGGGACGCCGGGGAGCTGTTTTTT
CASSSTGDAGELFF
>TRBV5-5|NA|NA|TRBJ2-1
TGTGCCAGCAGTCTGGGCCAAGGCTCCTACAATGAGCAGTTCTTC
CASSLGQGSYNEQFF
>TRBV6-6|TRBD1|once|TRBJ2-7
TGTGCCAGCAGCCGTGGGACAGACGAGCAGTACTTC
CASSRGTDEQYF
>TRBV7-2|TRBD1|NA|TRBJ2-1
TGTGCCAGCAGCTACGTCCCAGGGGGAGAGATGTTCTTC
CASSYVPGGEMFF